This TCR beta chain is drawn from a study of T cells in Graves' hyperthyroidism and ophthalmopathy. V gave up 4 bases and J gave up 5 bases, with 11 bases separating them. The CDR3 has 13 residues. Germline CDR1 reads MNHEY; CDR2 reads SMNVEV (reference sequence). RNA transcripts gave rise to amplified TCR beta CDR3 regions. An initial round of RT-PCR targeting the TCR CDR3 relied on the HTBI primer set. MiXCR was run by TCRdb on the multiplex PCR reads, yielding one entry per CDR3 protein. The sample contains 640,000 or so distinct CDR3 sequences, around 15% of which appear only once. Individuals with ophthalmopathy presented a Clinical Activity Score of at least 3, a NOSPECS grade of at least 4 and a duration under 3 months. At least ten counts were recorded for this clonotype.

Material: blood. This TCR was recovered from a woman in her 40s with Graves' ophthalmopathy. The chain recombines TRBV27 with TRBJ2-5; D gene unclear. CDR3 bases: TGTGCCAGCAGTTCACGGAAGGGCGAGACCCAGTACTTC. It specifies CASSSRKGETQYF.